Each of the 14 T cell receptor beta chains below was sequenced from the same sample in a study of control samples from healthy donors and cancer patients. The protocol was immunoSEQ multiplex PCR, while the TCRdb copy is restricted to in-frame clones and leaves out a portion. The sample includes around 90,000 clones, approximately 87% of them seen just once. The material sequenced was blood. These receptors originate from a woman aged 35 to 49 in good health.

This clone was found once. The chain links TRBV7-2 to TRBJ1-1, with a possible D match to TRBD1 (5 bases). Germline-derived CDR1 and CDR2 are SGHTA and FQGNSA. Trimming cost V 0 bases and J 3 bases, with 11 bases left between them. This CDR3 comprises 15 residues. This chain's CDR3 is CASSLATGRYTEAFF. CDR3 DNA: TGTGCCAGCAGCTTAGCAACAGGCCGCTACACTGAAGCTTTCTTT.

The V call is TRBV11-3, the J call TRBJ1-2; TRBD1 aligns across 10 bases. Germline CDR1 is SGHNT and CDR2 is YENEEA. Trimming cost V 5 bases and J 8 bases; bases outside gene matches: 11. The length of the CDR3 is 15 residues. The CDR3 reads CASSRRGTGVGGYTF. The CDR3 nucleotides read TGTGCCAGCAGCCGGCGGGGGACAGGGGTTGGAGGCTACACCTTC.

The J gene is TRBJ2-3, the V gene TRBV6-1; D is possibly TRBD2 (6 bases). Germline V gene data show CDR1 as MNHNS and CDR2 as SASEGT. Trimming removed 1 base at V and 0 bases at J, with 11 bases between. CDR3 size: 16 residues. The CDR3 region has the DNA TGTGCCAGCAGTGAAGTGGGACGGGGGAGCACAGATACGCAGTATTTT. This encodes CASSEVGRGSTDTQYF.

This clone was detected only a few times. This chain connects TRBV20-1 to TRBJ1-2; no clear D gene. The CDR3 length is 11 residues. The germline V gene has CDR1 DFQATT and CDR2 SNEGSKA (reference sequence). CDR3 region: CRAVGNYGYTF. CDR3 sequence (DNA): TGCAGAGCCGTAGGTAACTATGGCTACACCTTC.

V usage is TRBV7-2 and J usage is TRBJ2-2; D is uncertain. Trimming removed 2 bases from V and 7 bases from J, with 14 bases in between. This CDR3 is 15 amino acids long. From germline, CDR1 is SGHTA and CDR2 FQGNSA. CDR3 sequence (DNA): TGTGCCAGCAGCTTAAAGATCGCTGGGGTCGGGGAGCTGTTTTTT. Translation gives CASSLKIAGVGELFF.

This sequence joins TRBV5-1 and TRBJ1-3, with D uncertain. This CDR3 is 13 amino acids long. Trimming removed 0 bases from V and 3 bases from J, with 4 bases in between. Per the germline V gene, CDR1 is SGHRS and CDR2 is YFSETQ. The CDR3, as DNA: TGCGCCAGCAGCTTGGGGAATGGAAACACCATATATTTT. Translated, it gives CASSLGNGNTIYF.

This sequence joins TRBV9 and TRBJ2-1; 13 nucleotides agree with TRBD2. Per the germline V gene, CDR1 is SGDLS and CDR2 is YYNGEE. The trim removed 0 bases at V and 7 bases at J, leaving 7 bases unmatched. This CDR3 has 17 amino acids. The CDR3 DNA follows: TGTGCCAGCAGCGTAGGAGAACTAGCGGGGGGGTGGAATGAGCAGTTCTTC. Translation gives CASSVGELAGGWNEQFF.

The rearrangement uses TRBV24-1 and TRBJ1-2; D gene ambiguous. Germline V gives CDR1 KGHDR, CDR2 SFDVKD. V was trimmed by 2 bases and J by 4 bases, leaving 7 bases between them. The CDR3 consists of 13 residues. CDR3 protein: CATSDYTAYGYTF. The DNA of the CDR3 is TGTGCCACCAGTGATTACACAGCCTATGGCTACACCTTC.

The CDR3 loop is CASTLGLAGFGETQYF. CDR3 in DNA: TGTGCCAGCACCCTCGGACTAGCGGGGTTCGGAGAGACCCAGTACTTC. This chain connects TRBV6-6 to TRBJ2-5; 12 bases match TRBD2. Germline-derived CDR1 and CDR2 are MNHNY and SVGAGI (reference sequence). The V segment lost 7 bases and the J segment 4 bases; nucleotides outside the gene matches: 10. CDR3 length: 16 residues.

This clone was counted a single time. V is TRBV5-1 and J is TRBJ1-2; D perhaps matches TRBD1 (6 bases). The V end lost 0 bases, the J end lost 4 bases, and 10 bases lay between the germline ends. Germline-derived CDR1 and CDR2 are SGHRS and YFSETQ. CDR3 length: 14 amino acids. CDR3 in DNA: TGCGCCAGCAGCTTGGCCCAGGGGCTCTATGGCTACACCTTC. It yields the protein CASSLAQGLYGYTF. Full variable domain (remainder filled in from reference TRBV5-1 and TRBJ1-2): KAGVTQTPRYLIKTRGQQVTLSCSPISGHRSVSWYQQTPGQGLQFLFEYFSETQRNKGNFPGRFSGRQFSNSRSEMNVSTLELGDSALYLCASSLAQGLYGYTFGSGTRLTVV.

CDR3 in amino acids: CASSSQWTSGGAGETQYF. The DNA of the CDR3 is TGTGCCAGCAGCTCCCAATGGACTAGCGGGGGGGCGGGAGAGACCCAGTACTTC. This rearrangement joins TRBV7-2 to TRBJ2-5, with 15 positions matching TRBD2. The trim removed 4 bases at V and 4 bases at J, leaving 10 bases unmatched. The CDR3 sequence is 18 residues long. Germline V gene data show CDR1 as SGHTA and CDR2 as FQGNSA.

The gene calls are TRBV5-1 and TRBJ2-4; D is perhaps TRBD1 (5 bases). Trimming took 0 bases from V and 7 from J, leaving 17 bases between them. Germline values: CDR1 SGHRS, CDR2 YFSETQ. The CDR3 loop spans 16 amino acids. The CDR3 sequence is CASSLVPDSLPNIQYF. For the CDR3, the DNA is TGCGCCAGCAGCTTGGTTCCCGACAGCCTCCCTAACATTCAGTACTTC.

The V gene is TRBV2, the J gene TRBJ1-4; D is possibly TRBD1 (6 bases). The CDR3 is made up of 13 amino acids. Trimming took off 8 bases at V and 5 bases at J, with 12 bases between the two ends. The V gene's germline CDR1 is SNHLY and CDR2 FYNNEI. The chain's CDR3 is CASGTDSNEKLFF. CDR3 in DNA: TGTGCCAGCGGTACGGACAGCAATGAAAAACTGTTTTTT.

The chain employs TRBV19 and TRBJ1-3; the D gene is possibly TRBD1 (5 bases). CDR1 is LNHDA and CDR2 is SQIVND in the germline V gene (reference sequence). The CDR3 is 15 amino acids. Trimming pared 6 bases from V and 2 bases from J, leaving 14 bases between. The CDR3 here is CASRPRGEPGNTIYF. DNA of the CDR3: TGTGCCAGTAGGCCGAGAGGGGAACCTGGAAACACCATATATTTT.